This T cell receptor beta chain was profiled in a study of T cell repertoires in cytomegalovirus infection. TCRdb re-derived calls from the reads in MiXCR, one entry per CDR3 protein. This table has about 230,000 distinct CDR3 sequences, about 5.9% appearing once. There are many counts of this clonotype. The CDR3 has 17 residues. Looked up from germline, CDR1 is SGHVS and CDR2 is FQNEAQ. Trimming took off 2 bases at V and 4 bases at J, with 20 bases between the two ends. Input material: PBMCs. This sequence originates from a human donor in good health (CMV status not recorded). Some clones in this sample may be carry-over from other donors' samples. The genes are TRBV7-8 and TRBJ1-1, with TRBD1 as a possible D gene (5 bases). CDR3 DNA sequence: TGTGCCAGCAGCTTATCTCCTTTTTGGGGGTCGGGCACTGAAGCTTTCTTT. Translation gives CASSLSPFWGSGTEAFF.